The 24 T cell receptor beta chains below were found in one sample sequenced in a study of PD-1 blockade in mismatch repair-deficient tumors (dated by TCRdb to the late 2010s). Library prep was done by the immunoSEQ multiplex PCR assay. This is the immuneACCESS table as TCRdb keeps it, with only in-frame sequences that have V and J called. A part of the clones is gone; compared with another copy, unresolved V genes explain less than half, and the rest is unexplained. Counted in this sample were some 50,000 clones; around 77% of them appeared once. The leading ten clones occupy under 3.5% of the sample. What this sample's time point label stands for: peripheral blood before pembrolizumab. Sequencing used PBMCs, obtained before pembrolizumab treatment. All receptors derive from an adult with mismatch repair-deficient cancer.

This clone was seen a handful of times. CDR3: CASSLGAYGYTF. The CDR3 DNA is TGTGCCAGCAGCTTAGGGGCGTATGGCTACACCTTC. The rearrangement uses TRBV7-9 and TRBJ1-2; D unresolved. The CDR3 covers 12 residues. The germline V gene encodes CDR1 SEHNR and CDR2 FQNEAQ (reference sequence). V lost 1 base and J 5 bases, leaving 5 bases between the germline ends.

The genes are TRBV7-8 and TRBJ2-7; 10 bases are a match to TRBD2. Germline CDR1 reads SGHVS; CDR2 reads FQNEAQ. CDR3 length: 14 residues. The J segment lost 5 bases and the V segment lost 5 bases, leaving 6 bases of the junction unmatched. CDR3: CASSRAGTSDEQYF. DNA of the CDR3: TGTGCCAGCAGCCGAGCCGGGACTAGCGACGAGCAGTACTTC.

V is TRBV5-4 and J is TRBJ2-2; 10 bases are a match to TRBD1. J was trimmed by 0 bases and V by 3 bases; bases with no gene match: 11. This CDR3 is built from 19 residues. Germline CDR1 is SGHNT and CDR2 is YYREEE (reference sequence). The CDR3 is CASSSRRSGTGANTGELFF. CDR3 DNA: TGTGCCAGCAGCTCTCGACGTTCCGGGACAGGGGCGAACACCGGGGAGCTGTTTTTT.

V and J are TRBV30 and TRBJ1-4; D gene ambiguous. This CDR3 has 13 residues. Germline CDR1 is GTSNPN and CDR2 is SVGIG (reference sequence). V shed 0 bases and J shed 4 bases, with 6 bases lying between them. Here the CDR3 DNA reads TGTGCCTGGAGTGTGAACAGTAATGAAAAACTGTTTTTT. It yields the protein CAWSVNSNEKLFF.

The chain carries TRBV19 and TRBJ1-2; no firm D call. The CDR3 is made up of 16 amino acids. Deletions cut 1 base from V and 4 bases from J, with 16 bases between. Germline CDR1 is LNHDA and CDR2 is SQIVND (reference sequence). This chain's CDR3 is CASSIGGSRGAYGYTF. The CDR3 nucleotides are TGTGCCAGTAGTATAGGAGGATCGCGGGGAGCCTATGGCTACACCTTC.

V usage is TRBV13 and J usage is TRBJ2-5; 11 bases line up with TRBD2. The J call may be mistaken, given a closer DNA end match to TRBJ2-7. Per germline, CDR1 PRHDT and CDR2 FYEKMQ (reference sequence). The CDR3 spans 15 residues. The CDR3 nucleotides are TGTGCCAGCAGCTTTACTAGCGGGAGCTCCTACGAGCAGTACTTC. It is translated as CASSFTSGSSYEQYF.

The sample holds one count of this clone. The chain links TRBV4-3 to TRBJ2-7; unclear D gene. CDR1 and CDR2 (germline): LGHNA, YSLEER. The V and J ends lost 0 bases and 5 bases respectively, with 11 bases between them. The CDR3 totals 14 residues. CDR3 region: CASSQELVVDEQYF. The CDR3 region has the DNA TGCGCCAGCAGCCAAGAATTGGTGGTCGACGAGCAGTACTTC.

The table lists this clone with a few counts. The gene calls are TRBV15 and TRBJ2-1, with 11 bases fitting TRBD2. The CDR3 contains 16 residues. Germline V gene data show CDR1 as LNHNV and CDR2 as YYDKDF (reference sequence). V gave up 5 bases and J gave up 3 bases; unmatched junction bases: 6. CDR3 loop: CATSDTGTSGYNEQFF. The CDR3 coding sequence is TGTGCCACCAGCGACACTGGGACTAGCGGCTACAATGAGCAGTTCTTC.

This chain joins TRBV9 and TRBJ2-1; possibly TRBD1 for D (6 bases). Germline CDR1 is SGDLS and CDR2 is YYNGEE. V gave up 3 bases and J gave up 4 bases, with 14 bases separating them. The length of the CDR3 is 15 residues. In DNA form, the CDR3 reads TGTGCCAGCAGCGCCGGGACGGGGACATACAATGAGCAGTTCTTC. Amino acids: CASSAGTGTYNEQFF.

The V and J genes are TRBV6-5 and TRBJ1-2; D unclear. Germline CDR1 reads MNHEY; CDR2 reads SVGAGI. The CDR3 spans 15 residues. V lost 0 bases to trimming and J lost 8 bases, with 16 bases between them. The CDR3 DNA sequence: TGTGCCAGCAGTTACTCGACGGTCGGCCTAGGGGGCTACACCTTC. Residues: CASSYSTVGLGGYTF.

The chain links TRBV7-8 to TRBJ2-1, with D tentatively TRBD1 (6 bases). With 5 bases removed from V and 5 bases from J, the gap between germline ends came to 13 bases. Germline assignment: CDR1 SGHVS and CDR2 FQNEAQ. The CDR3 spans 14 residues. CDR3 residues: CASSGRDTNNEQFF. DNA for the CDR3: TGTGCCAGCAGCGGCCGGGACACCAACAATGAGCAGTTCTTC.

CDR3 in DNA: TGTGCCAGCAGTTTTTCCAGGGGGTATGAGCAGTACTTC. As protein: CASSFSRGYEQYF. The V call is TRBV27, the J call TRBJ2-7, with TRBD1 identical over 7 bases. Trimming cost V 3 bases and J 7 bases; bases outside gene matches: 6. Germline CDR1 MNHEY, CDR2 SMNVEV (reference sequence). The CDR3 is made up of 13 amino acids.

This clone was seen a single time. The CDR3 region has the DNA TGTGCCAGTAGGACTTCTAGCGGGAACTCCTACAATGAGCAGTTCTTC. It codes for CASRTSSGNSYNEQFF. The chain has TRBV19 and TRBJ2-1, with 9 bases lining up with TRBD2. Germline-derived CDR1 and CDR2 are LNHDA and SQIVND (reference sequence). The V gene end was trimmed by 6 bases and the J gene end by 0 bases; junction bases not matched to a gene: 6. The CDR3 loop spans 16 amino acids. Complete variable domain (other parts from reference TRBV19 and TRBJ2-1): DGGITQSPKYLFRKEGQNVTLSCEQNLNHDAMYWYRQDPGQGLRLIYYSQIVNDFQKGDIAEGYSVSREKKESFPLTVTSAQKNPTAFYLCASRTSSGNSYNEQFFGPGTRLTVL.

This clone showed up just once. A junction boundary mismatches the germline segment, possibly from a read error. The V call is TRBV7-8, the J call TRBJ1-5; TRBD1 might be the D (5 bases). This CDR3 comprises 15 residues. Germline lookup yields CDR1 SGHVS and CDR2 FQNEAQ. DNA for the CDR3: TGTGCCAGCAACTTAGGGGCAGTCGATAGTCAGCCCCAGCATTTT. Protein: CASNLGAVDSQPQHF.

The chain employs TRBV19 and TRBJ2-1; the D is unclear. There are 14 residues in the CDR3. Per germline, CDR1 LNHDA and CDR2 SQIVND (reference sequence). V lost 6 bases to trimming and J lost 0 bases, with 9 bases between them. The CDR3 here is CASRPPSSYNEQFF. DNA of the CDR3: TGTGCCAGTAGGCCCCCGAGCTCCTACAATGAGCAGTTCTTC.

The CDR3 spells CASSVAYEQYF. The CDR3 nucleotides read TGTGCCAGCAGTGTGGCCTACGAGCAGTACTTC. The chain couples TRBV2 to TRBJ2-7; D ambiguous. CDR1 is SNHLY and CDR2 is FYNNEI in the germline V gene. Trimming took off 4 bases at V and 2 bases at J, with 3 bases between the two ends. The CDR3 length is 11 residues.

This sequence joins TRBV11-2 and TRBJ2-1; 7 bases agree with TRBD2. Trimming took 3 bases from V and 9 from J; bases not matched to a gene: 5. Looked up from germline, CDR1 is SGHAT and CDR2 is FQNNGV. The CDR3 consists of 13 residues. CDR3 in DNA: TGTGCCAGCAGCTTGGGGGGGATGGGTGAGCAGTTCTTC. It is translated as CASSLGGMGEQFF.

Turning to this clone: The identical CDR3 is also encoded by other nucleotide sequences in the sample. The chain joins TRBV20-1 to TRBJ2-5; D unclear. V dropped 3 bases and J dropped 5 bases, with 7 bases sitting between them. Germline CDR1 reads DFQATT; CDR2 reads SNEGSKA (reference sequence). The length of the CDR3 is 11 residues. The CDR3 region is CSASGSETQYF. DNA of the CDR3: TGCAGTGCTAGCGGGTCTGAGACCCAGTACTTC.

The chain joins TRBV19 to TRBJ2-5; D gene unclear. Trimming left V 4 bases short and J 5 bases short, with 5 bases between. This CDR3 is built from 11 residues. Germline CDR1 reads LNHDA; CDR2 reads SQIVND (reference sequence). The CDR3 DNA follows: TGTGCCAGTAGTACCGGCGAGACCCAGTACTTC. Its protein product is CASSTGETQYF.

The CDR3 DNA reads TGTGCCACGAGCAGATACAATCAGCCCCAGCATTTT. Its protein product is CATSRYNQPQHF. V usage is TRBV19 and J usage is TRBJ1-5, with D hard to call. Trimming removed 10 bases from V and 3 bases from J, with 10 bases in between. The CDR3 length is 12 residues. From germline, CDR1 is LNHDA and CDR2 SQIVND (reference sequence).

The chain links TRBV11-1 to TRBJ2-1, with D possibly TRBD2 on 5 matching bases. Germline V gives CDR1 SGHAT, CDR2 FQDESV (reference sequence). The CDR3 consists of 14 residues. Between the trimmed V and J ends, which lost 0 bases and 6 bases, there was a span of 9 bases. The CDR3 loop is CASSLAGAVNEQFF. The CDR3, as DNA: TGTGCCAGCAGCTTAGCGGGAGCAGTCAATGAGCAGTTCTTC. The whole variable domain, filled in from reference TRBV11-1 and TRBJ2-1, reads EAEVAQSPRYKITEKSQAVAFWCDPISGHATLYWYRQILGQGPELLVQFQDESVVDDSQLPKDRFSAERLKGVDSTLKIQPAELGDSAMYLCASSLAGAVNEQFFGPGTRLTVL.

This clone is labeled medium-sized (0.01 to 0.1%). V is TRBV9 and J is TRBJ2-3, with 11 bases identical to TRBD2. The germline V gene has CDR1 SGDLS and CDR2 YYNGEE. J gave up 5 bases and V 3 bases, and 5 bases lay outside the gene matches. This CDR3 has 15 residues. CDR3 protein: CASSGAGTSGDTQYF. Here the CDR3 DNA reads TGTGCCAGCAGCGGAGCCGGGACTAGCGGAGATACGCAGTATTTT.

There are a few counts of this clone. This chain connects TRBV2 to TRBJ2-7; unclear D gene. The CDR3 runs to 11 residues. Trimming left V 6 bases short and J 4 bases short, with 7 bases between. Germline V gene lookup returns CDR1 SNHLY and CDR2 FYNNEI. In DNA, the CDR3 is TGTGCCAGCAGCCGGACGTACGAGCAGTACTTC. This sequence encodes CASSRTYEQYF.

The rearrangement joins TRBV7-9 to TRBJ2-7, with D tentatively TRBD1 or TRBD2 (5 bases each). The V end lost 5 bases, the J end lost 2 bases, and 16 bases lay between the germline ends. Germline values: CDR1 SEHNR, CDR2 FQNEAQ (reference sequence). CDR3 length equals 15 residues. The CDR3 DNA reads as TGTGCCAGCAGCAAGAGCCGGGACGGAGCCTACGAGCAGTACTTC. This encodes CASSKSRDGAYEQYF.